The 16 T cell receptor beta chains given below trace back to one sample, sequenced in a study of blood T cell repertoires in COVID-19. Profiling relied on immunoSEQ multiplex PCR, and the TCRdb table lists in-frame clones only, not all of them. The table has some 220,000 clones, approximately 91% seen once; the top ten hold around 0.83%. The sample was peripheral blood. The receptor set was obtained from a man younger than 40 with COVID-19, enrolled during active disease.

The chain links TRBV5-1 to TRBJ1-2; D uncertain. The CDR3 is made up of 15 amino acids. V shed 2 bases and J shed 2 bases, with 13 bases lying between them. CDR1 and CDR2 from the germline V gene are SGHRS and YFSETQ. The CDR3 nucleotides read TGCGCCAGCAGCTTAATGGGCGACCTAAACTATGGCTACACCTTC. Encoded protein: CASSLMGDLNYGYTF.

The chain carries TRBV2 and TRBJ1-2; no clear D. Trimming removed 6 bases from V and 4 bases from J, with 9 bases in between. CDR1 is SNHLY and CDR2 is FYNNEI in the germline V gene. This CDR3 is built from 12 residues. The CDR3 nucleotides read TGTGCCAGCAGGGCAGGTGTCTATGGCTACACCTTC. Protein: CASRAGVYGYTF.

The CDR3 DNA reads TGTGCCAGCAGCGTAGCGGGGGGTCAAAATGAGCAGTTCTTC. This sequence encodes CASSVAGGQNEQFF. This sequence joins TRBV9 and TRBJ2-1; 7 bases map to TRBD2. With 0 bases clipped from V and 7 bases from J, the junction kept 4 bases outside the gene matches. Germline loops: CDR1 SGDLS, CDR2 YYNGEE. The CDR3 contains 14 residues.

This clone has just one count. The chain couples TRBV19 to TRBJ1-2; 8 positions agree with TRBD1. Trimming cost V 2 bases and J 7 bases; bases outside gene matches: 9. The CDR3 is 15 amino acids. Germline-derived CDR1 and CDR2 are LNHDA and SQIVND (reference sequence). CDR3 in amino acids: CASSISGQGLGGYTF. The CDR3 bases are TGTGCCAGTAGTATAAGTGGACAGGGTTTAGGTGGCTACACCTTC.

The V and J genes are TRBV6-1 and TRBJ1-2; perhaps TRBD1 as D (5 bases). CDR1 and CDR2 from the germline V gene are MNHNS and SASEGT. V was pared by 0 bases and J by 3 bases, with 11 bases between. This CDR3 comprises 15 residues. CDR3 sequence (DNA): TGTGCCAGCAGTGAAGCGGAAGGGGCGGACTATGGCTACACCTTC. Residues: CASSEAEGADYGYTF.

The chain has TRBV24-1 and TRBJ2-3; 9 bases line up with TRBD2. The junction had 10 bases not matched to a gene; V was cut back by 1 base and J by 0 bases. Per germline, CDR1 KGHDR and CDR2 SFDVKD. The CDR3 contains 19 residues. CDR3 coding DNA: TGTGCCACCAGTGATTTATTAGCGGGGGCCCCGAACAGCACAGATACGCAGTATTTT. This encodes CATSDLLAGAPNSTDTQYF.

This chain links TRBV6-5 with TRBJ1-2, with D perhaps matching TRBD1 (5 bases). Germline assignment: CDR1 MNHEY and CDR2 SVGAGI. The CDR3 is 11 residues long. Trimming left V 11 bases short and J 8 bases short, with 15 bases between. CDR3 residues: CAGGTSLGYTF. The CDR3 coding sequence is TGTGCCGGGGGGACCTCCTTGGGCTACACCTTC.

V is TRBV7-3 and J is TRBJ2-2; maybe TRBD1 (5 bases). V gave up 2 bases and J gave up 5 bases, with 9 bases separating them. The germline CDR1 and CDR2 sequences are SGHTA and FQGTGA. The CDR3 consists of 14 residues. CDR3 in DNA: TGTGCCAGCAGCTTATCCAGGGAAACCGGGGAGCTGTTTTTT. Translating gives CASSLSRETGELFF.

The chain uses TRBV21-1 and TRBJ2-1; TRBD2 is taken as the D call from the table, unchecked against the DNA. TRBV21-1 is marked as a pseudogene. The CDR3 loop spans 11 amino acids. The CDR3 bases are TGTGCCAGCAGCAAGGGAGGGTGGCAGTTCTTC. The encoded protein is CASSKGGWQFF.

On this clone itself: The same CDR3 arises from other DNA sequences in this sample as well. The chain joins TRBV6-5 to TRBJ1-2; D is ambiguous. The V end was cut by 2 bases, the J end by 6 bases, with 7 bases between. Germline V CDR1 and CDR2: MNHEY, SVGAGI. This CDR3 region has 12 residues. The CDR3 here is CASSYAGDGYTF. The DNA for the CDR3 is TGTGCCAGCAGTTACGCGGGTGATGGCTACACCTTC.

CDR3 DNA: TGTGCCAGTAGTATTACAGGGGTTGGAAACACCATATATTTT. As protein: CASSITGVGNTIYF. V gene TRBV19 combines with J gene TRBJ1-3; 7 bases match TRBD1. V was pared by 3 bases and J by 3 bases, with 2 bases of the junction left unmatched. The CDR3 length is 14 residues. Looked up from germline, CDR1 is LNHDA and CDR2 is SQIVND (reference sequence). The complete variable domain, with remaining parts taken from reference TRBV19 and TRBJ1-3, reads DGGITQSPKYLFRKEGQNVTLSCEQNLNHDAMYWYRQDPGQGLRLIYYSQIVNDFQKGDIAEGYSVSREKKESFPLTVTSAQKNPTAFYLCASSITGVGNTIYFGEGSWLTVV.

The J gene is TRBJ2-1, the V gene TRBV5-1; 9 bases fit TRBD1. This CDR3 comprises 16 residues. Germline values: CDR1 SGHRS, CDR2 YFSETQ. The trim removed 4 bases at V and 7 bases at J, leaving 12 bases unmatched. The CDR3: CASSRIGTGRENEQFF. In DNA, the CDR3 is TGCGCCAGCAGCCGAATTGGGACAGGGAGGGAGAATGAGCAGTTCTTC. Variable domain in full (rest from reference TRBV5-1 and TRBJ2-1): KAGVTQTPRYLIKTRGQQVTLSCSPISGHRSVSWYQQTPGQGLQFLFEYFSETQRNKGNFPGRFSGRQFSNSRSEMNVSTLELGDSALYLCASSRIGTGRENEQFFGPGTRLTVL.

This chain uses TRBV9 with TRBJ2-7, with 7 bases aligning to TRBD1. Germline values: CDR1 SGDLS, CDR2 YYNGEE. The CDR3 runs 15 residues. J lost 7 bases, V lost 0 bases, and 10 bases had no gene match. CDR3: CASSVARGGISEQYF. The CDR3 DNA follows: TGTGCCAGCAGCGTAGCGAGAGGGGGCATCAGTGAGCAGTACTTC.

The chain is built from TRBV6-5 and TRBJ1-2; D perhaps matches TRBD1 (5 bases). The CDR3 totals 13 residues. Trimming removed 6 bases at V and 1 base at J, with 9 bases between. Germline assignment: CDR1 MNHEY and CDR2 SVGAGI. The CDR3 protein is CASSPGFNYGYTF. The CDR3 nucleotides are TGTGCCAGCAGCCCAGGGTTTAACTATGGCTACACCTTC.

V gene TRBV18 combines with J gene TRBJ2-5; 7 bases fit TRBD1. This CDR3 is 15 amino acids long. Losses at the gene ends were 0 bases for V and 2 bases for J; bases not matched to a gene: 3. The germline CDR1 and CDR2 sequences are KGHSH and LQKENI. CDR3 bases: TGTGCCAGCTCACCACCGGGGACAGTTCAAGAGACCCAGTACTTC. It encodes CASSPPGTVQETQYF.

Of note for this clone: Other DNA sequences in this sample translate to the same CDR3. This chain connects TRBV29-1 to TRBJ1-5; 11 positions agree with TRBD1. Germline assignment: CDR1 SQVTM and CDR2 ANQGSEA. J gave up 6 bases and V 6 bases, and 1 base lay outside the gene matches. This CDR3 is built from 12 residues. The CDR3 reads CSVGQGGQPQHF. CDR3 in DNA: TGCAGCGTGGGACAGGGGGGTCAGCCCCAGCATTTT.